This T cell receptor (beta chain) was recovered during a study of blood T cell repertoires in COVID-19. Overall study: Acute-phase and convalescent COVID-19 samples originated in the United States, Italy and Spain. From T cells, B-cell-depleted T cells, or PBMCs came the material, which was cDNA or gDNA.

Under the authors' procedure: Amplification of reference gene primers was used by the study to estimate nucleated cell counts. The data were produced by immunoSEQ multiplex PCR, yet TCRdb's version contains in-frame clones alone and is incomplete. V, J and clone size reflect that table, while D and trimming were determined from the DNA. The table shows 100,000 to 150,000 clones, with more than 70% occurring only once. Sequencing was performed on peripheral blood. This TCR was recovered from a woman older than 75 with acute or convalescent COVID-19.

The CDR3 protein is CASSYMRQDQPQHF. In DNA, the CDR3 is TGTGCCAGCAGCTATATGAGGCAAGATCAGCCCCAGCATTTT. The rearrangement uses TRBV7-8 and TRBJ1-5; D is unclear. Germline V CDR1 and CDR2: SGHVS, FQNEAQ. This CDR3 contains 14 residues. V was clipped by 4 bases and J by 5 bases, with 12 bases between them.